This TCR beta chain was captured in a study of T cells in tumors after PD-1 blockade. The CDR3 length is 13 residues. The V gene end was trimmed by 3 bases and the J gene end by 9 bases; junction bases not matched to a gene: 3. Using immunoSEQ multiplex PCR, the repertoire was profiled, and TCRdb retains in-frame clones only, with some absent. The profile shows 40,000 to 55,000 clones, more than 70% of them singletons. This TCR was sampled from a human donor with basal cell carcinoma. This rearrangement joins TRBV12-3 or TRBV12-4 to TRBJ2-1; TRBD2 matches 9 bases. The sequenced sample was PBMCs, obtained before anti-PD-1 treatment. CDR3 DNA: TGTGCCAGCAGTTTTGTAGCGGGAGTTGAGCAGTTCTTC. Its protein is CASSFVAGVEQFF.